The rows below give T cell receptor beta chains drawn from one sample of a study of cytomegalovirus exposure and HLA in healthy donors. TCRdb's copy holds only in-frame clones and misses some; the assay was immunoSEQ multiplex PCR. The data hold some 200,000 clones, with approximately 81% observed a single time. Sequenced sample: PBMCs. These receptors were taken from a woman aged 45-65 years in good health and CMV-seronegative. CDR3s include the opening cysteine and the closing phenylalanine or tryptophan. The D gene is left open where the match is weak. Not all rows give a size; the values are once, few, many and, for expanded clones, a class.

j_call clone_size v_call d_call cdr3_length cdr3_nt cdr3_aa
TRBJ2-6 . TRBV19 . 14 TGTGCCAGTAGTGAGTCCTTAGGGGCCAACGTCCTGACTTTC CASSESLGANVLTF
TRBJ1-1 . TRBV19 . 14 TGTGCCAGTACTCGGACAGACATGAACACTGAAGCTTTCTTT CASTRTDMNTEAFF
TRBJ1-1 . TRBV5-1 . 15 TGCGCCAGCAGCTTGGCCGCAGGTATGAACACTGAAGCTTTCTTT CASSLAAGMNTEAFF
TRBJ1-6 . TRBV28 TRBD1 17 TGTGCCAGCAGTTTATCGACAGGGTTAAGATTTAATTCCCCCCTCCACTTT CASSLSTGLRFNSPLHF
TRBJ1-4 . TRBV19 . 13 TGTGCCAGTAGTAGTGTTGGGGAGGAAAAACTGTTTTTT CASSSVGEEKLFF
TRBJ1-2 . TRBV7-9 TRBD1 14 TGTGCCAGCAGCTCACAGGGGATGGGGCGAGGCTACACCTTC CASSSQGMGRGYTF
TRBJ1-1 . TRBV6-5 TRBD1 14 TGTGCCAGCAGTAGGGACAGGGGGCGGACTGAAGCTTTCTTT CASSRDRGRTEAFF
TRBJ1-2 . TRBV7-2 TRBD1 15 TGTGCCAGCAGCTTAGCAGTGGGACAGGGTGTCGGCTACACCTTC CASSLAVGQGVGYTF
TRBJ2-4 . TRBV19 TRBD2 13 TGTGCCAGTGGCGGACTAGCGTCAAACATTCAGTACTTC CASGGLASNIQYF
TRBJ2-4 . TRBV30 . 14 TGTGCCTGGAGTGTGGTTGTGCCCGCGTCCGTTCAGTACTTC CAWSVVVPASVQYF
TRBJ2-7 . TRBV11-2 TRBD1 16 TGTGCCAGCAGCTTATTCGACAGGGCCCCCTCCTACGAGCAGTACTTC CASSLFDRAPSYEQYF
TRBJ2-5 . TRBV30 . 13 TGTGCCTGGAGCCGCGACAGCACAGAGACCCAGTACTTC CAWSRDSTETQYF
TRBJ1-1 once TRBV27 TRBD1 16 TGTGCCAGCAGCCCAAGGGGACAGACTCTGAACACTGAAGCTTTCTTT CASSPRGQTLNTEAFF
TRBJ1-2 . TRBV7-9 TRBD1 15 TGTGCCAGCAGCTTCAGCGGGACAGGGTCTAGTGGCTACACCTTC CASSFSGTGSSGYTF
TRBJ2-4 . TRBV2 TRBD2 14 TGTGCCAGCAGTGACACGGGGGGGCCTAACATTCAGTACTTC CASSDTGGPNIQYF
TRBJ1-5 few TRBV6-1 . 14 TGTGCCAGCAGTTTGGGGGGGCCGGGAAGGGCCCAGCATTTT CASSLGGPGRAQHF
TRBJ1-4 . TRBV2 TRBD1 15 TGTGCCAGCAGTGCCCAGGGGGCGCGGGATGAAAAACTGTTTTTT CASSAQGARDEKLFF
TRBJ1-4 . TRBV19 TRBD1 16 TGTGCCAGTAGTATTGGAACAGGGGGAAAAGGCGAAAAACTGTTTTTT CASSIGTGGKGEKLFF